This TCR beta chain comes out of a study of identical twins. Study results and caveats: Insertion counts were lower in abundant cord blood beta clonotypes, a trend that memory repertoires did not show.

Each CDR3 protein gets one entry after TCRdb re-called the 5' RACE reads with MiXCR. The table shows about 240,000 distinct CDR3 sequences, with around 7.6% occurring only once. In every case, the donor was a healthy Caucasian. Of note for this clonotype: The antigen is undetermined.

The V end was cut by 2 bases, the J end by 5 bases, with 15 bases between. The CDR3 is 16 amino acids. CDR1 is MGHRA, CDR2 YSYEKL, per germline. This sample also belongs to another study, concerning yellow fever vaccine responses in identical twins.

The TCR comes from a woman aged 18-30 years in good health. The source material was CD8+ T cells sorted from blood. The chain is built from TRBV4-1 and TRBJ1-4; maybe TRBD1 (6 bases). Written as DNA, the CDR3 is TGCGCCAGCAGCCAACGGAGACAGGACGGGAATGAAAAACTGTTTTTT. Its protein product is CASSQRRQDGNEKLFF.